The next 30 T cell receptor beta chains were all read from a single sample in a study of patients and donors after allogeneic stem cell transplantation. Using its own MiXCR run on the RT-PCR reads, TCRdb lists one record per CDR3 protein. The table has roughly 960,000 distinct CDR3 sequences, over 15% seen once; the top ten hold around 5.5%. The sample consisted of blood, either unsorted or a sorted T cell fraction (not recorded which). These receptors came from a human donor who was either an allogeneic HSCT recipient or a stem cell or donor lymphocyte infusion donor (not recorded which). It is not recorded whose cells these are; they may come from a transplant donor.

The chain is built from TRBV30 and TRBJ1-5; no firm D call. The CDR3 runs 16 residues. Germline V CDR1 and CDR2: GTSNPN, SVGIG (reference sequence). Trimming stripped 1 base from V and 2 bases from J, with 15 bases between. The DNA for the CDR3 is TGTGCCTGGAGTGCTATGAGACGGTCCGGCAATCAGCCCCAGCATTTT. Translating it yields CAWSAMRRSGNQPQHF.

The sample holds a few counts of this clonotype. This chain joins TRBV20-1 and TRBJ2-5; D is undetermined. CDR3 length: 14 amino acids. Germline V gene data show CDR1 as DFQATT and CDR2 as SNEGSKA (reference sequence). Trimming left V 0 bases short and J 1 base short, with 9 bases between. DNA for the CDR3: TGCAGTGCTAGAGATCCCCAGCGCCAAGAGACCCAGTACTTC. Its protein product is CSARDPQRQETQYF.

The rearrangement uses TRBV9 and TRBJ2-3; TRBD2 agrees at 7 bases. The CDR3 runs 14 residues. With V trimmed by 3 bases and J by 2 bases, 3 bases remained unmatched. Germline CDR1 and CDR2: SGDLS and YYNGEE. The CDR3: CASSDLAATDTQYF. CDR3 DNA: TGTGCCAGCAGCGATCTAGCGGCCACAGATACGCAGTATTTT. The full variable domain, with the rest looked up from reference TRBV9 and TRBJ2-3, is DSGVTQTPKHLITATGQRVTLRCSPRSGDLSVYWYQQSLDQGLQFLIQYYNGEERAKGNILERFSAQQFPDLHSELNLSSLELGDSALYFCASSDLAATDTQYFGPGTRLTVL.

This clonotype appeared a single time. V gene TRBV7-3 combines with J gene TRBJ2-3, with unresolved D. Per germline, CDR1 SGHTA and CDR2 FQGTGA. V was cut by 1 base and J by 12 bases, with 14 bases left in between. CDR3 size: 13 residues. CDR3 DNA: TGTGCCAGCAGCTTAAGAGTAGGATCCCCACAGTATTTT. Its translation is CASSLRVGSPQYF.

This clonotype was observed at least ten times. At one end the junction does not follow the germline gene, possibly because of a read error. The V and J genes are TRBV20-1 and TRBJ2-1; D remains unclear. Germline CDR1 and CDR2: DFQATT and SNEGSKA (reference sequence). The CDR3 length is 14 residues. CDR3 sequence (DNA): TGCAGTGCAAGAGATCAGCGTCACTACAATGAGCAGTTCTTC. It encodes CSARDQRHYNEQFF.

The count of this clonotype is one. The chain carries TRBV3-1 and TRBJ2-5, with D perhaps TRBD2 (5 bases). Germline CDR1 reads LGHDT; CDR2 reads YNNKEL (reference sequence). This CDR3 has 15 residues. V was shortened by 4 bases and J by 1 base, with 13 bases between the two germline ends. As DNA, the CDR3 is TGTGCCAGCAGCCCCCTGGCGGGCAGCCAAGAGACCCAGTACTTC. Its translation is CASSPLAGSQETQYF.

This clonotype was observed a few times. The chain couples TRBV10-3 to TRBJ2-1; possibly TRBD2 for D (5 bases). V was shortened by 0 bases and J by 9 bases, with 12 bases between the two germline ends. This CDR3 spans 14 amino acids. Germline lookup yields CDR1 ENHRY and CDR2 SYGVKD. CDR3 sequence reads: CAISESAPAGEQFF. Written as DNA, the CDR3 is TGTGCCATCAGTGAGTCTGCACCCGCGGGTGAGCAGTTCTTC.

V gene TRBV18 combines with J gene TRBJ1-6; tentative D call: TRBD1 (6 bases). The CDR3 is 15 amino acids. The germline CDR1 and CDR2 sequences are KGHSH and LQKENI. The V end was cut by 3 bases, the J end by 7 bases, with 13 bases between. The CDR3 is CASSPVTGSNSPLHF. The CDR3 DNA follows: TGTGCCAGCTCACCCGTTACAGGGTCCAATTCACCCCTCCACTTT.

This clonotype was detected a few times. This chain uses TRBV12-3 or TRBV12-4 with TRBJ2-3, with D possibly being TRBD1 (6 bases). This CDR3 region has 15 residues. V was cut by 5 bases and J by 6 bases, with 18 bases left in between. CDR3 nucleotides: TGTGCCAGCAGTCACCAGGGGACGCTCCGGGATACGCAGTATTTT. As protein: CASSHQGTLRDTQYF.

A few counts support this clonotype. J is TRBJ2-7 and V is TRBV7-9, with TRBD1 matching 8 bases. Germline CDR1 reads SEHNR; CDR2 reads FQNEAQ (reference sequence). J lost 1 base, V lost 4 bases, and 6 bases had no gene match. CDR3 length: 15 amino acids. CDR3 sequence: CASSSRDRQSYEQYF. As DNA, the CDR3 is TGTGCCAGCAGCTCCCGGGACAGGCAATCCTACGAGCAGTACTTC. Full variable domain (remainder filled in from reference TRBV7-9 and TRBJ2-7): DTGVSQNPRHKITKRGQNVTFRCDPISEHNRLYWYRQTLGQGPEFLTYFQNEAQLEKSRLLSDRFSAERPKGSFSTLEIQRTEQGDSAMYLCASSSRDRQSYEQYFGPGTRLTVT.

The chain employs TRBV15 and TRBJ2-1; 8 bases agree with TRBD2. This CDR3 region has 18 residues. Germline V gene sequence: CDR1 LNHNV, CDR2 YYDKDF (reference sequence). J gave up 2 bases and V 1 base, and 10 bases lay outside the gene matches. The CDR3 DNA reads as TGTGCCACCAGCAGAGTAGAAGGAGCGGGAGTTACCTACAATGAGCAGTTCTTC. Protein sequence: CATSRVEGAGVTYNEQFF.

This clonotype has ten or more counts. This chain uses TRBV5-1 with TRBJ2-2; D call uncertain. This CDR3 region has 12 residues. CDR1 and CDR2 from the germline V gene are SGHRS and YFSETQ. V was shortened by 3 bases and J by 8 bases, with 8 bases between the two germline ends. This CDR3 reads CASSSTWGELFF. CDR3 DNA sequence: TGCGCCAGCAGCTCTACGTGGGGGGAGCTGTTTTTT.

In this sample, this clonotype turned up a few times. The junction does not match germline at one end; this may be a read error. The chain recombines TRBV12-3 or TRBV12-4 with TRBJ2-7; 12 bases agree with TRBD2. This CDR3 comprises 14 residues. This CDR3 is CASSLAGGPSEQYF. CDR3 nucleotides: TGTGCCAGCAGTCTAGCGGGGGGGCCAAGCGAGCAGTACTTC.

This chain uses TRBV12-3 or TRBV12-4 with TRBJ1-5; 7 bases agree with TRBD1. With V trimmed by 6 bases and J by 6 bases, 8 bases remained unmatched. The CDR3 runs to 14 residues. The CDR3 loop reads CASRSKGAGQPQHF. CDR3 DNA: TGTGCCAGCAGGTCAAAGGGGGCGGGTCAGCCCCAGCATTTT.

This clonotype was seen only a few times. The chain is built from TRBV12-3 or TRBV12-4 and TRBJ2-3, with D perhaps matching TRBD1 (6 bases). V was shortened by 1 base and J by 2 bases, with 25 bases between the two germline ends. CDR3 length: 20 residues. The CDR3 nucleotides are TGTGCCAGCAGTTTAGACGGTAGTTGGACAGCCCGACGTTTCACAGATACGCAGTATTTT. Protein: CASSLDGSWTARRFTDTQYF.

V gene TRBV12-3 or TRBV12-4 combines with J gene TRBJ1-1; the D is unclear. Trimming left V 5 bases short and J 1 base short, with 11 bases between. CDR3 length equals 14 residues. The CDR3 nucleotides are TGTGCCAGCAGTGCACGTGGAGAGAACACTGAAGCTTTCTTT. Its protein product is CASSARGENTEAFF.

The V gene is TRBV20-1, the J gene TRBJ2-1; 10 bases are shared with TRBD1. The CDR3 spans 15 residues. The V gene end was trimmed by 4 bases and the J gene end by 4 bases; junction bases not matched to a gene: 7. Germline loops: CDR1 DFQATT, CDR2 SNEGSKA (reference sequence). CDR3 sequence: CSANRRDRGYNEQFF. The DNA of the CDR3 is TGCAGTGCTAACCGCCGGGACAGGGGTTACAATGAGCAGTTCTTC.

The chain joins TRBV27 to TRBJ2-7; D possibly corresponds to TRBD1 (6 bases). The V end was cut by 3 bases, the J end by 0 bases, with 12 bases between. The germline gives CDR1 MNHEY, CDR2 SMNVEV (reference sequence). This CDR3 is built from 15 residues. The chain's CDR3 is CASSFSRQDSYEQYF. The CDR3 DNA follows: TGTGCCAGCAGTTTCTCCAGACAGGACTCCTACGAGCAGTACTTC.

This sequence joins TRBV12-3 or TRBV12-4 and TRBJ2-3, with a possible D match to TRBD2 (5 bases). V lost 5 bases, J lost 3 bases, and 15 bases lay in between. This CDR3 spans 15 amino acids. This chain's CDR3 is CASSRFGGVTDTQYF. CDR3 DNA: TGTGCCAGCAGTCGATTCGGAGGTGTAACAGATACGCAGTATTTT.

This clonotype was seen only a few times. CDR3 DNA sequence: TGTGCCAGCAGCCAGATCCTGGACAGGGAGGATACGCAGTATTTT. Translation gives CASSQILDREDTQYF. This chain connects TRBV3-1 to TRBJ2-3; 8 nucleotides agree with TRBD1. The CDR3 spans 15 residues. J gave up 6 bases and V 3 bases, and 8 bases lay outside the gene matches. CDR1 and CDR2 (germline): LGHDT, YNNKEL (reference sequence).

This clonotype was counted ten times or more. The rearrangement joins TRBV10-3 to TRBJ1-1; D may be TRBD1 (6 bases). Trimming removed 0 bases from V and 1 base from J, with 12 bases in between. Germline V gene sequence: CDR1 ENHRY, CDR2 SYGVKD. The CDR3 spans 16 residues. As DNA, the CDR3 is TGTGCCATCAGTGAGTCGAAGGGGGTTGGGAACACTGAAGCTTTCTTT. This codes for CAISESKGVGNTEAFF.

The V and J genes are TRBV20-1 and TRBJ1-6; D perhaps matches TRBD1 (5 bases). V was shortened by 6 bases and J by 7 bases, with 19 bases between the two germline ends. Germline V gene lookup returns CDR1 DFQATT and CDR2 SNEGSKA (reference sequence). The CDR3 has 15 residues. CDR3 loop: CSAPRGTGANSPLHF. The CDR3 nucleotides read TGCAGTGCGCCGCGGGGCACCGGGGCCAATTCACCCCTCCACTTT.

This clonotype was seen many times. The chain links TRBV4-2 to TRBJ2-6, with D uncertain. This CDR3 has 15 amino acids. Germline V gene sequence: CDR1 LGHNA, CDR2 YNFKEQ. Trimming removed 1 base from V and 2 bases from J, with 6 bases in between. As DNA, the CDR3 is TGTGCCAGCAGCCAAGGCAACACTGGGGCCAACGTCCTGACTTTC. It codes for CASSQGNTGANVLTF.

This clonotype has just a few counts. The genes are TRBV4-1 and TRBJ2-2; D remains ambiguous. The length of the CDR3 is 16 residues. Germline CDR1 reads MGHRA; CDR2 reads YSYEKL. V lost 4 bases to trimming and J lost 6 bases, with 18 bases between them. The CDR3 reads CASSPFLKSVAGELFF. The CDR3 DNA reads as TGCGCCAGCAGCCCGTTCCTCAAGTCTGTGGCCGGGGAGCTGTTTTTT.

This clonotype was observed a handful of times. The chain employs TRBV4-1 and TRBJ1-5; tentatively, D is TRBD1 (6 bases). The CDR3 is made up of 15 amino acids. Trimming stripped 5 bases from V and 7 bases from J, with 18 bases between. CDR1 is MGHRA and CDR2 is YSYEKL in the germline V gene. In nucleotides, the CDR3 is TGCGCCAGCAGCTCAATAGGGGGGGCAGAACAGCCCCAGCATTTT. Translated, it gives CASSSIGGAEQPQHF.

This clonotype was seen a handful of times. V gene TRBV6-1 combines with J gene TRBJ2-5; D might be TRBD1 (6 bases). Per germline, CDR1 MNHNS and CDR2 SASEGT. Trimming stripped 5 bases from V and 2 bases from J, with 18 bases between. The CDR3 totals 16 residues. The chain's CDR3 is CASSPRPRTAQETQYF. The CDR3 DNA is TGTGCCAGCAGTCCCCGCCCCCGGACAGCACAAGAGACCCAGTACTTC.

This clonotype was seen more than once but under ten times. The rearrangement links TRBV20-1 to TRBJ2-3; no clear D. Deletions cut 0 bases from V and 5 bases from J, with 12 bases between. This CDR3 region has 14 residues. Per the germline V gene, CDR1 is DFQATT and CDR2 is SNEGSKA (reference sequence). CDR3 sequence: CSARDLSRGDTQYF. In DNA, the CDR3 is TGCAGTGCTAGAGATCTTTCTAGAGGAGATACGCAGTATTTT.

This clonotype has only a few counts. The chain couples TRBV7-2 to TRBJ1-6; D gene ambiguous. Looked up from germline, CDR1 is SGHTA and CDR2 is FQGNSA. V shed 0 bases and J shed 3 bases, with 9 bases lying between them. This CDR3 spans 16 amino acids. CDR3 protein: CASSLAQAVYNSPLHF. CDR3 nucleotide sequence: TGTGCCAGCAGCTTAGCACAAGCCGTCTATAATTCACCCCTCCACTTT.

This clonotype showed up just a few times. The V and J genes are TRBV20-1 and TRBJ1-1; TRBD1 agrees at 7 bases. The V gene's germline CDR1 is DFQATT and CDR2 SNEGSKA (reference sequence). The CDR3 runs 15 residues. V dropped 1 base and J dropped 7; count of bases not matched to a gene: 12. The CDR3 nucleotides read TGCAGTGCTAGAGTAGATAGGGCACAGGGGATTGAAGCTTTCTTT. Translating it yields CSARVDRAQGIEAFF.

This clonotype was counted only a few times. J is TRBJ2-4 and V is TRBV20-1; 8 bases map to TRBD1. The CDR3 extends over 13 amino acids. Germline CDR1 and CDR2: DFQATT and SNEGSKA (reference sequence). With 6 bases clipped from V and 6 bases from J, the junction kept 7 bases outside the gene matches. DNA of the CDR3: TGCAGTGCGTTGGCAGGGGGCGTAAACATTCAGTACTTC. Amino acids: CSALAGGVNIQYF.